These 20 T cell receptor beta chains were sequenced from one sample in a study of T-cell memory formation after mild COVID-19. From the 5' RACE reads, TCRdb called clonotypes with MiXCR, one entry per CDR3 protein. The data show 350,000 to 450,000 distinct CDR3 sequences, about an eighth seen once. Sequences were obtained from PBMCs or a T cell subset sorted from them (not recorded which). All receptors derive from a man aged 18-30 years who had mild COVID-19 (a few samples of this study predate the infection). Cell type and time point are not known.

There are a few counts of this clonotype. The CDR3 bases are TGCGCCAGCAGCCAAGATCCGGGGACAGGGTATGGCTACACCTTC. It is translated as CASSQDPGTGYGYTF. The rearrangement uses TRBV4-1 and TRBJ1-2; 9 positions match TRBD1. CDR1 MGHRA and CDR2 YSYEKL come from the germline V gene. This CDR3 spans 15 amino acids. V lost 0 bases to trimming and J lost 5 bases; unmatched junction nucleotides: 4.

This clonotype was observed a handful of times. The V call is TRBV15, the J call TRBJ1-4; the match to TRBD1 covers 9 bases. The CDR3 sequence is 17 residues long. CDR1 and CDR2 (germline): LNHNV, YYDKDF (reference sequence). The V gene end was trimmed by 5 bases and the J gene end by 10 bases; junction bases not matched to a gene: 17. The DNA for the CDR3 is TGTGCCACCAGCCGTACCCTTATGCCGGGACAGGGCGGAAAACTGTTTTTT. This gives the protein CATSRTLMPGQGGKLFF.

This clonotype was seen many times. V gene TRBV7-9 combines with J gene TRBJ2-1; TRBD2 matches 13 bases. This CDR3 spans 20 amino acids. Germline V gives CDR1 SEHNR, CDR2 FQNEAQ (reference sequence). J gave up 0 bases and V 4 bases, and 12 bases lay outside the gene matches. DNA of the CDR3: TGTGCCAGCAGCTCCCGACTAGCGGGGGGCAGAACTAGCTCCTACAATGAGCAGTTCTTC. This codes for CASSSRLAGGRTSSYNEQFF.

This clonotype came up a few times. CDR3 nucleotides: TGTGCCTGGAGAAGACGGTTCCGAGTTCCCCAGCATTTT. It yields the protein CAWRRRFRVPQHF. V usage is TRBV30 and J usage is TRBJ1-5; D is ambiguous. V lost 3 bases and J 10 bases, leaving 16 bases between the germline ends. Germline loops: CDR1 GTSNPN, CDR2 SVGIG (reference sequence). The CDR3 is 13 residues long. Full variable domain (remainder filled in from reference TRBV30 and TRBJ1-5): SQTIHQWPATLVQPVGSPLSLECTVEGTSNPNLYWYRQAAGRGLQLLFYSVGIGQISSEVPQNLSASRPQDRQFILSSKKLLLSDSGFYLCAWRRRFRVPQHFGDGTRLSIL.

This clonotype came up a few times. The chain employs TRBV5-5 and TRBJ2-5; 7 bases fit TRBD1. CDR1 is SGHKS, CDR2 YYEKEE, per germline (reference sequence). The length of the CDR3 is 14 residues. V gave up 3 bases and J gave up 7 bases; unmatched junction bases: 9. CDR3 loop: CASSWGQPRGTQYF. DNA for the CDR3: TGTGCCAGCAGCTGGGGACAGCCACGGGGGACCCAGTACTTC. The full variable domain, its missing parts supplied by reference TRBV5-5 and TRBJ2-5, is DAGVTQSPTHLIKTRGQQVTLRCSPISGHKSVSWYQQVLGQGPQFIFQYYEKEERGRGNFPDRFSARQFPNYSSELNVNALLLGDSALYLCASSWGQPRGTQYFGPGTRLLVL.

This clonotype was observed a few times. The chain is built from TRBV5-1 and TRBJ1-4, with D uncertain. The CDR3 covers 13 residues. Per germline, CDR1 SGHRS and CDR2 YFSETQ. Between the trimmed V and J ends, which lost 4 bases and 7 bases, there was a span of 11 bases. The DNA for the CDR3 is TGCGCCAGCAGCCGAGGGTCTGCTGAAAAACTGTTTTTT. Amino acid sequence: CASSRGSAEKLFF.

This clonotype came up a few times. This rearrangement joins TRBV20-1 to TRBJ1-6, with D uncertain. Looked up from germline, CDR1 is DFQATT and CDR2 is SNEGSKA (reference sequence). V was cut by 0 bases and J by 7 bases, with 10 bases left in between. This CDR3 contains 14 residues. CDR3 loop: CSARDLVGNSPLHF. The CDR3 nucleotides read TGCAGTGCTAGAGATCTTGTGGGGAATTCACCCCTCCACTTT.

V and J are TRBV2 and TRBJ1-5; D unresolved. Per the germline V gene, CDR1 is SNHLY and CDR2 is FYNNEI. CDR3 length: 18 residues. V dropped 4 bases and J dropped 4 bases, with 23 bases sitting between them. CDR3 region: CASSGVRLIARRNQPQHF. The CDR3 DNA sequence: TGTGCCAGCAGTGGCGTTAGACTTATCGCCAGAAGGAATCAGCCCCAGCATTTT.

This chain connects TRBV7-9 to TRBJ2-5, with 7 bases fitting TRBD2. The germline V gene encodes CDR1 SEHNR and CDR2 FQNEAQ (reference sequence). V trimming: 3 bases; J trimming: 4 bases; junction bases outside the gene matches: 5. This CDR3 contains 14 residues. In DNA, the CDR3 is TGTGCCAGCAGCTTCCAGGGACTAAGAGAGACCCAGTACTTC. Its protein product is CASSFQGLRETQYF.

In this sample, this clonotype turned up many times. The chain recombines TRBV7-3 with TRBJ2-5, with D hard to call. Germline V lookup: CDR1 SGHTA, CDR2 FQGTGA. This CDR3 spans 13 amino acids. V shed 4 bases and J shed 4 bases, with 10 bases lying between them. This chain's CDR3 is CASSSRRGETQYF. CDR3 DNA sequence: TGTGCCAGCAGCTCAAGGAGAGGAGAGACCCAGTACTTC.

This clonotype was detected many times. The chain combines TRBV20-1 with TRBJ2-1; the D gene is possibly TRBD2 (6 bases). This CDR3 contains 15 residues. Germline V gene lookup returns CDR1 DFQATT and CDR2 SNEGSKA (reference sequence). V was trimmed by 5 bases and J by 3 bases, leaving 17 bases between them. This CDR3 reads CSADPSGVDYNEQFF. The DNA of the CDR3 is TGCAGTGCTGACCCTTCGGGGGTGGACTACAATGAGCAGTTCTTC.

J is TRBJ1-2 and V is TRBV6-5; D uncertain. Germline lookup yields CDR1 MNHEY and CDR2 SVGAGI. The CDR3 covers 16 residues. Trimming left V 6 bases short and J 5 bases short, with 22 bases between. The CDR3 reads CASSPQLLRLSYGYTF. The CDR3 nucleotides read TGTGCCAGCAGCCCCCAACTTTTGAGGCTATCGTATGGCTACACCTTC.

The J gene is TRBJ1-1, the V gene TRBV5-1; D ambiguous. Germline V lookup: CDR1 SGHRS, CDR2 YFSETQ. Trimming shortened V by 2 bases and J by 1 base, and 9 bases separated the two germline ends. The CDR3 is 14 amino acids. The CDR3 nucleotides are TGCGCCAGCAGCTTTCAGTACGGGAACACTGAAGCTTTCTTT. Protein: CASSFQYGNTEAFF.

The genes are TRBV9 and TRBJ2-3; a weak D match, TRBD2 (6 bases). In germline, CDR1 is SGDLS, CDR2 YYNGEE. The V end lost 0 bases, the J end lost 3 bases, and 11 bases lay between the germline ends. The CDR3 length is 15 residues. As DNA, the CDR3 is TGTGCCAGCAGCGTAGGTGGCGGGAAGACAGATACGCAGTATTTT. As protein: CASSVGGGKTDTQYF.

The chain is built from TRBV4-3 and TRBJ1-6; 7 bases are shared with TRBD1. CDR1 is LGHNA, CDR2 YSLEER, per germline. CDR3 length: 16 amino acids. The J segment lost 8 bases and the V segment lost 4 bases, leaving 11 bases of the junction unmatched. The CDR3, as DNA: TGCGCCAGCAGCCCCACCGTGGCAGGGGGATATTCACCCCTCCACTTT. Residues: CASSPTVAGGYSPLHF.

In this sample, this clonotype turned up many times. The chain uses TRBV20-1 and TRBJ1-1; D is undetermined. Germline CDR1 reads DFQATT; CDR2 reads SNEGSKA (reference sequence). CDR3 length equals 11 residues. The V and J ends lost 1 base and 6 bases respectively, with 6 bases between them. CDR3 protein: CSARVLPEAFF. The DNA for the CDR3 is TGCAGTGCTAGAGTTTTGCCTGAAGCTTTCTTT.

This clonotype showed up just once. The rearrangement joins TRBV6-2 or TRBV6-3 to TRBJ2-7; TRBD2 aligns across 14 bases. This CDR3 comprises 18 residues. V shed 6 bases, J shed 6 bases, and the junction held 16 bases outside the gene matches. The germline V gene encodes CDR1 MNHEY and CDR2 SVGEGT. This CDR3 reads CASSFKTSGGALFAEQYV. The CDR3 DNA reads as TGTGCCAGCAGCTTTAAGACTAGCGGGGGGGCCTTATTCGCCGAGCAGTACGTC.

The chain couples TRBV2 to TRBJ2-5; no firm D call. Germline-derived CDR1 and CDR2 are SNHLY and FYNNEI. Deletions cut 3 bases from V and 7 bases from J, with 9 bases between. There are 12 residues in the CDR3. The CDR3, as DNA: TGTGCCAGCAGTGAGGGAAGAGGGACCCAGTACTTC. Translating gives CASSEGRGTQYF.

The chain has TRBV6-5 and TRBJ2-7, with 7 bases lining up with TRBD1. V shed 5 bases, J shed 6 bases, and the junction held 13 bases outside the gene matches. Germline CDR1 MNHEY, CDR2 SVGAGI. The CDR3 is 15 residues long. CDR3 bases: TGTGCCAGCAGTCCCGAATATAGGGGGCTGGTCGAGCAGTACTTC. Protein: CASSPEYRGLVEQYF.

This clonotype was detected a few times. The CDR3 here is CASSASWAQYF. CDR3 sequence (DNA): TGTGCCAGCAGCGCGTCGTGGGCCCAGTACTTC. The rearrangement joins TRBV7-2 to TRBJ2-5; no clear D gene. Germline V gene data show CDR1 as SGHTA and CDR2 as FQGNSA. V lost 5 bases and J 9 bases, leaving 10 bases between the germline ends. The CDR3 is made up of 11 amino acids.